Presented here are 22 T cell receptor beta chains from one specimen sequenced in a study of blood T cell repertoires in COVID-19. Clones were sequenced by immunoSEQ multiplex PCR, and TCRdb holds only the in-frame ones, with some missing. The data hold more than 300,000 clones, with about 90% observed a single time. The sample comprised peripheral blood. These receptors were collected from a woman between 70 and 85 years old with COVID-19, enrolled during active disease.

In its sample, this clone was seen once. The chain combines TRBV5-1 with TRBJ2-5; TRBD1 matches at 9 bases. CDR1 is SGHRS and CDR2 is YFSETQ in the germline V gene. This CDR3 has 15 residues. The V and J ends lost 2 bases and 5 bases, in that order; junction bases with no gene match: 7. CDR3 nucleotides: TGCGCCAGCAGCTTCGACAGGGGGATGGAGGAGACCCAGTACTTC. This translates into CASSFDRGMEETQYF.

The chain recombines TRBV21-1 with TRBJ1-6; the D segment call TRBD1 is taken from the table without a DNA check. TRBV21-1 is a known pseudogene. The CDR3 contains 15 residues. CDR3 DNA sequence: TGTGCCAGCAGCAAAGGGACAGGGGATAATTCACCCCTCCACTTT. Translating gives CASSKGTGDNSPLHF.

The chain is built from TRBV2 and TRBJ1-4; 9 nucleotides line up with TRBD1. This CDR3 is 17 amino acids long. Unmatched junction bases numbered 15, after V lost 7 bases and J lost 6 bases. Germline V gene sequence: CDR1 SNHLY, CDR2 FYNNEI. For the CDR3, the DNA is TGTGCCAGCACCTCCGGGACAGGGAGGTACTTAGATGAAAAACTGTTTTTT. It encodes CASTSGTGRYLDEKLFF.

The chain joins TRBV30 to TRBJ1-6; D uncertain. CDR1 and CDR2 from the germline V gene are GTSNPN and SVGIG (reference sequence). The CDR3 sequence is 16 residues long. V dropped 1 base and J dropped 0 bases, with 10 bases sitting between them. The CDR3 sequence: CAWSESESSYNSPLHF. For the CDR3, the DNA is TGTGCCTGGAGTGAGTCCGAGAGCTCCTATAATTCACCCCTCCACTTT.

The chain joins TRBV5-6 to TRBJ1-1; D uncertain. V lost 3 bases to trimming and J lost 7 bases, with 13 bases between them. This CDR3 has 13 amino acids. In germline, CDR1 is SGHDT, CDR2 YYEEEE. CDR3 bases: TGTGCCAGCAGCTCTCTCGGGGAGGATGAAGCTTTCTTT. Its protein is CASSSLGEDEAFF.

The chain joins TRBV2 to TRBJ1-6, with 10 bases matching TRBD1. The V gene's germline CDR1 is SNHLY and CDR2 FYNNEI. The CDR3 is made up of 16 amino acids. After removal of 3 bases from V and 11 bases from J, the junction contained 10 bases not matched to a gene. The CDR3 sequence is CASSDGDRGLVAPLHF. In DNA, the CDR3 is TGTGCCAGCAGTGACGGGGACAGGGGTCTCGTGGCACCCCTCCACTTT. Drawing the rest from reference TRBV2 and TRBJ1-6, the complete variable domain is EPEVTQTPSHQVTQMGQEVILRCVPISNHLYFYWYRQILGQKVEFLVSFYNNEISEKSEIFDDQFSVERPDGSNFTLKIRSTKLEDSAMYFCASSDGDRGLVAPLHFGNGTRLTVT.

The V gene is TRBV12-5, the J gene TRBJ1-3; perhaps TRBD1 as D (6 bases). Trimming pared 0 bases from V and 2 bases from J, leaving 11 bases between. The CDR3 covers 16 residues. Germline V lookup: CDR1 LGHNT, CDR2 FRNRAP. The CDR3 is CASGLVLRTAGNTIYF. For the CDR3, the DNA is TGTGCTAGTGGTTTGGTACTTCGGACAGCTGGAAACACCATATATTTT.

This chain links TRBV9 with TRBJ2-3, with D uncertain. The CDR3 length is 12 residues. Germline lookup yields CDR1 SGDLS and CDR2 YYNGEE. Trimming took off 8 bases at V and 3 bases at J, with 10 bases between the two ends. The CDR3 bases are TGTGCCAGTAGTTCAGGAACAGATACGCAGTATTTT. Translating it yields CASSSGTDTQYF.

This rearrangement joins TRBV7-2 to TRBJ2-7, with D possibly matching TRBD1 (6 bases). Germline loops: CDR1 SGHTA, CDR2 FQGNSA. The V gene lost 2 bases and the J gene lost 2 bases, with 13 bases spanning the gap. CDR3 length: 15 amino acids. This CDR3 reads CASSLSGTPTYEQYF. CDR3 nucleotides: TGTGCCAGCAGCTTATCCGGGACACCAACCTACGAGCAGTACTTC.

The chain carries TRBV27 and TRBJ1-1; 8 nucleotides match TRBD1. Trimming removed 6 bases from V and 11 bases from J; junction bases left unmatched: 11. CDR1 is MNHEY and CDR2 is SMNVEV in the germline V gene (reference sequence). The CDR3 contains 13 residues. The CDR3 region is CASRTQGGSRAFF. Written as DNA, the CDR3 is TGTGCCAGCAGAACACAGGGGGGGTCTAGGGCTTTCTTT.

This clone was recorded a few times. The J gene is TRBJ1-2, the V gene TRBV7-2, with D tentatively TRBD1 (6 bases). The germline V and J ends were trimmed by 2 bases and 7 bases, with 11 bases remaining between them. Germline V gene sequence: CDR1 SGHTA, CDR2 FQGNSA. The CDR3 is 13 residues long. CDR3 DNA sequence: TGTGCCAGCAGCTTAAACAGGGAAGGTGGCTACACCTTC. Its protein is CASSLNREGGYTF.

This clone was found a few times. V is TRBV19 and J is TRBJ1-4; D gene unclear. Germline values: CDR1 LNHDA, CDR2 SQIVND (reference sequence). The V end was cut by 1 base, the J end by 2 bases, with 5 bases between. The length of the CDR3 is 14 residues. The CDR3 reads CASSIGPTNEKLFF. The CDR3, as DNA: TGTGCCAGTAGTATAGGGCCGACTAATGAAAAACTGTTTTTT.

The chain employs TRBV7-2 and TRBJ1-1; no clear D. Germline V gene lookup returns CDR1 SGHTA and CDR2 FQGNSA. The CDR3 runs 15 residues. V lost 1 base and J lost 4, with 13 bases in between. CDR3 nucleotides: TGTGCCAGCAGCTTAGGGCCCGGGGAGGGCACTGAAGCTTTCTTT. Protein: CASSLGPGEGTEAFF.

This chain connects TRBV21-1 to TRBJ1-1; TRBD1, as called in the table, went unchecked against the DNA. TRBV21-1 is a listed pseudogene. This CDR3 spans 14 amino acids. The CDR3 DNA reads TGTGCCAGCAGCGCCGGGACAGCGAACACTGAAGCTTTCTTT. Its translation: CASSAGTANTEAFF.

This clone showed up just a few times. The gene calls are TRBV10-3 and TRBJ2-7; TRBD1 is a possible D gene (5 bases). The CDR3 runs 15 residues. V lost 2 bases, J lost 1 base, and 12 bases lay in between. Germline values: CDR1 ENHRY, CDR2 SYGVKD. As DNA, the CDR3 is TGTGCCATCAGTGAGCCAACCCAGGGTTCCTACGAGCAGTACTTC. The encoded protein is CAISEPTQGSYEQYF.

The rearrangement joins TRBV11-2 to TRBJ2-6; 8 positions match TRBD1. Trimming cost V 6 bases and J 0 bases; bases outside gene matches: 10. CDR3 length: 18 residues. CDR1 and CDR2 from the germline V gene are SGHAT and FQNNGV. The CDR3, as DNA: TGTGCCAGCAGACCCGACAGGGGACGAGGCTCTGGGGCCAACGTCCTGACTTTC. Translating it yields CASRPDRGRGSGANVLTF.

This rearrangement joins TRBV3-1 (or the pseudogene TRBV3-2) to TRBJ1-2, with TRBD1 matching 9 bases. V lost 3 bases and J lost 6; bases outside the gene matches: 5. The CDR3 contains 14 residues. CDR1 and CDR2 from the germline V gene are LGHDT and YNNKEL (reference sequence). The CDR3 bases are TGTGCCAGCAGCCACTACAGGGGGCCCGATGGCTACACCTTC. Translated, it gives CASSHYRGPDGYTF.

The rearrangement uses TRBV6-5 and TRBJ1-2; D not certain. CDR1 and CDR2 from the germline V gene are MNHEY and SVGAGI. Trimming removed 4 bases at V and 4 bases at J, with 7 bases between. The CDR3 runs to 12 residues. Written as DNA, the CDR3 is TGTGCCAGCAGTTCGACTGGCTATGGCTACACCTTC. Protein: CASSSTGYGYTF.

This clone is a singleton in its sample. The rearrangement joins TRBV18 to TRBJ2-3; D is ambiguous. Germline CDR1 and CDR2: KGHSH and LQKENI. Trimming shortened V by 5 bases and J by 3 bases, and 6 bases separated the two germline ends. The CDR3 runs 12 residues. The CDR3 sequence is CASSSQTDTQYF. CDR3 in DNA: TGTGCCAGCTCATCCCAGACAGATACGCAGTATTTT. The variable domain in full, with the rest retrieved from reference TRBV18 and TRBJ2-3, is NAGVMQNPRHLVRRRGQEARLRCSPMKGHSHVYWYRQLPEEGLKFMVYLQKENIIDESGMPKERFSAEFPKEGPSILRIQQVVRGDSAAYFCASSSQTDTQYFGPGTRLTVL.

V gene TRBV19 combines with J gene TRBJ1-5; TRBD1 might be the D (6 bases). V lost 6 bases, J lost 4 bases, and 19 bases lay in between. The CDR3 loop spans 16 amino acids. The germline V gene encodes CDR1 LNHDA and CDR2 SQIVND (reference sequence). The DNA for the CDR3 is TGTGCCAGTAGCGTCTTACTACAGGGATGGAATCAGCCCCAGCATTTT. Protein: CASSVLLQGWNQPQHF.

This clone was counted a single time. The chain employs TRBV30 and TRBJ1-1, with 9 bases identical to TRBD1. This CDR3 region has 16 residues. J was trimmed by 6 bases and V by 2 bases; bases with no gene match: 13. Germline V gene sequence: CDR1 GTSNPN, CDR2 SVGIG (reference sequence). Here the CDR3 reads CAWSQPGTGYEAEAFF. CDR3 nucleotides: TGTGCCTGGAGTCAACCCGGGACAGGGTATGAGGCTGAAGCTTTCTTT.

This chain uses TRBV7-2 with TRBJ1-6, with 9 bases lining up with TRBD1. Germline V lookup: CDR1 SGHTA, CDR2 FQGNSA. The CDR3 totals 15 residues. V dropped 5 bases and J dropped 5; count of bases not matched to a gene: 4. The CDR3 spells CASSVRQGDNSPLHF. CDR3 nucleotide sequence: TGTGCCAGCAGCGTGAGACAGGGGGATAATTCACCCCTCCACTTT.